Shown below are 32 T cell receptor beta chains from a single sample sequenced in a study of shared clonotypes between healthy human individuals. Sequenced by immunoSEQ multiplex PCR; TCRdb stores in-frame clones only, minus some. There are millions of clones in the sample; more than 80% occur only once, and around 0.15% lies in the top ten. Material: naive CD4+ T cells sorted from blood. Documented subset: CD45RA+ positively selected. The receptors come from a man aged 18 to 30 in good health.

Regarding this clone: Within the sample, other DNA sequences also encode this same CDR3. The V gene is TRBV19, the J gene TRBJ2-5; D not resolved. The germline gives CDR1 LNHDA, CDR2 SQIVND (reference sequence). Between the trimmed V and J ends, which lost 2 bases and 4 bases, there was a span of 5 bases. The CDR3 spans 12 residues. CDR3 coding DNA: TGTGCCAGTAGTATATCTGGAGAGACCCAGTACTTC. Translation gives CASSISGETQYF.

This chain joins TRBV6-1 and TRBJ1-5; the match to TRBD1 covers 8 bases. This CDR3 has 14 residues. Germline CDR1 reads MNHNS; CDR2 reads SASEGT. Trimming took 8 bases from V and 2 from J; bases not matched to a gene: 5. The CDR3 DNA reads TGTGCCAGCGTGGACAGGGTTGGCAATCAGCCCCAGCATTTT. This codes for CASVDRVGNQPQHF.

This chain joins TRBV18 and TRBJ2-7; the D gene could be TRBD1 or TRBD2 (5 bases each). Germline CDR1 is KGHSH and CDR2 is LQKENI. This CDR3 is built from 17 residues. Trimming shortened V by 0 bases and J by 0 bases, and 15 bases separated the two germline ends. Here the CDR3 reads CASSPPAIGTYSYEQYF. The CDR3 DNA follows: TGTGCCAGCTCACCACCGGCCATAGGGACCTACTCCTACGAGCAGTACTTC.

V and J are TRBV29-1 and TRBJ2-1; possible D gene TRBD1, 6 bases. Germline assignment: CDR1 SQVTM and CDR2 ANQGSEA. V was trimmed by 2 bases and J by 9 bases, leaving 14 bases between them. There are 13 residues in the CDR3. CDR3 in amino acids: CSVELGTRGEQFF. CDR3 DNA sequence: TGCAGCGTTGAACTCGGGACACGCGGTGAGCAGTTCTTC.

The chain joins TRBV28 to TRBJ1-2; D gene ambiguous. CDR3 length: 12 amino acids. Trimming stripped 3 bases from V and 8 bases from J, with 10 bases between. Germline V lookup: CDR1 MDHEN, CDR2 SYDVKM. Written as DNA, the CDR3 is TGTGCCAGCAGTTTGTCCTCCCGAGGCTACACCTTC. Its translation: CASSLSSRGYTF.

In regard to this clone: The junction shows a germline mismatch at one end, possibly a read error. The rearrangement links TRBV6-5 to TRBJ2-7; no definite D call. The CDR3 is 14 residues long. Germline lookup yields CDR1 MNHEY and CDR2 SVGAGI. The CDR3 DNA sequence: TGTGCCGGCAGTTACCAGGCAGGCTACTACGAGCAGTACTTC. Translation gives CAGSYQAGYYEQYF.

The chain is built from TRBV5-1 and TRBJ1-6; 7 bases map to TRBD1. With V trimmed by 0 bases and J by 8 bases, 2 bases remained unmatched. Germline-derived CDR1 and CDR2 are SGHRS and YFSETQ. The CDR3 is 14 amino acids. CDR3 in DNA: TGCGCCAGCAGCTTGGCCGACAGGGATTCACCCCTCCACTTT. This translates into CASSLADRDSPLHF.

The chain employs TRBV7-2 and TRBJ2-3, with a tentative D call TRBD2 (6 bases). Between the trimmed V and J ends, which lost 5 bases and 4 bases, there was a span of 19 bases. The CDR3 is 16 amino acids. Germline CDR1 is SGHTA and CDR2 is FQGNSA. DNA for the CDR3: TGTGCCAGCAGCCGAGATAGGGGAGGAGGCGCAGATACGCAGTATTTT. Translation gives CASSRDRGGGADTQYF.

The V gene is TRBV5-1, the J gene TRBJ1-1, with D perhaps matching TRBD1 (6 bases). The CDR3 extends over 14 amino acids. Trimming left V 4 bases short and J 8 bases short, with 18 bases between. Germline CDR1 and CDR2: SGHRS and YFSETQ. This chain's CDR3 is CASSGRGGDDEAFF. The CDR3 coding sequence is TGCGCCAGCAGCGGACGTGGGGGCGATGACGAAGCTTTCTTT.

In this sample, this clone turned up once. The V gene is TRBV18, the J gene TRBJ1-2; 10 bases align to TRBD1. The CDR3 totals 15 residues. J lost 7 bases, V lost 3 bases, and 8 bases had no gene match. In germline, CDR1 is KGHSH, CDR2 LQKENI. The DNA for the CDR3 is TGTGCCAGCTCACCCCCCGGGACAGGGGCCCCTGGCTACACCTTC. It encodes CASSPPGTGAPGYTF.

V gene TRBV29-1 combines with J gene TRBJ2-7; D unclear. This CDR3 contains 12 residues. V was trimmed by 2 bases and J by 9 bases, leaving 14 bases between them. Germline CDR1 reads SQVTM; CDR2 reads ANQGSEA. The CDR3 here is CSVEKQPGGQYF. Here the CDR3 DNA reads TGCAGCGTTGAAAAACAGCCAGGCGGGCAGTACTTC.

This chain links TRBV25-1 with TRBJ2-7; no reliable D call. The germline gives CDR1 MGHDK, CDR2 SYGVNS. Between the trimmed V and J ends, which lost 0 bases and 2 bases, there was a span of 8 bases. The CDR3 has 14 residues. The CDR3 region has the DNA TGTGCCAGCAGTGAATATCGGCTGACCTACGAGCAGTACTTC. Translating gives CASSEYRLTYEQYF.

In regard to this clone: At the DNA level, this CDR3 is encoded by other sequences in the same sample as well. The rearrangement joins TRBV5-1 to TRBJ2-1; 7 nucleotides match TRBD1. V gave up 0 bases and J gave up 2 bases; unmatched junction bases: 2. The CDR3 sequence is 15 residues long. Per the germline V gene, CDR1 is SGHRS and CDR2 is YFSETQ. CDR3 coding DNA: TGCGCCAGCAGCTTGGAGGGGACAGCCTACAATGAGCAGTTCTTC. Protein sequence: CASSLEGTAYNEQFF.

Comments on this clone: The same CDR3 also results from other DNA sequences found in this sample. The J gene is TRBJ1-3, the V gene TRBV4-1; the D gene is possibly TRBD1 (5 bases). The germline V gene has CDR1 MGHRA and CDR2 YSYEKL. The CDR3 sequence is 15 residues long. Trimming removed 0 bases from V and 1 base from J, with 7 bases in between. For the CDR3, the DNA is TGCGCCAGCAGCCAAGATCAGGGATCTGGAAACACCATATATTTT. Translating gives CASSQDQGSGNTIYF.

In its sample, this clone was seen a few times. The same CDR3 can be traced to other DNA sequences in this sample. The chain recombines TRBV5-4 with TRBJ2-3; D unresolved. The CDR3 extends over 12 amino acids. The germline gives CDR1 SGHNT, CDR2 YYREEE (reference sequence). V lost 4 bases to trimming and J lost 0 bases, with 3 bases between them. The CDR3 DNA follows: TGTGCCAGCAGCCCAAGCACAGATACGCAGTATTTT. The encoded protein is CASSPSTDTQYF.

This rearrangement joins TRBV21-1 to TRBJ2-7. TRBV21-1 is assigned pseudogene status. This CDR3 region has 13 residues. The CDR3 loop reads CASTRRGSYEQYF. Here the CDR3 DNA reads TGTGCCAGCACCCGGCGTGGGTCCTACGAGCAGTACTTC.

V usage is TRBV5-4 and J usage is TRBJ2-1; possibly TRBD2 for D (6 bases). The V and J ends lost 0 bases and 5 bases respectively, with 9 bases between them. CDR1 is SGHNT and CDR2 is YYREEE in the germline V gene (reference sequence). This CDR3 is 14 amino acids long. The CDR3 sequence: CASSLGGNHNEQFF. The CDR3 DNA is TGTGCCAGCAGCTTGGGCGGGAACCACAATGAGCAGTTCTTC. The full variable domain, its missing parts supplied by reference TRBV5-4 and TRBJ2-1, is ETGVTQSPTHLIKTRGQQVTLRCSSQSGHNTVSWYQQALGQGPQFIFQYYREEENGRGNFPPRFSGLQFPNYSSELNVNALELDDSALYLCASSLGGNHNEQFFGPGTRLTVL.

V and J are TRBV5-1 and TRBJ2-4, with 10 bases fitting TRBD1. V gave up 3 bases and J gave up 0 bases; unmatched junction bases: 18. Germline CDR1 SGHRS, CDR2 YFSETQ. CDR3 size: 21 residues. CDR3 in DNA: TGCGCCAGCAGCTGGGGCATGACCGGGACAGGGGCGGGGATAGCCAAAAACATTCAGTACTTC. It translates to CASSWGMTGTGAGIAKNIQYF.

The chain employs TRBV6-6 and TRBJ1-6; D might be TRBD1 (6 bases). The CDR3 is 13 amino acids. Germline V lookup: CDR1 MNHNY, CDR2 SVGAGI (reference sequence). Trimming removed 6 bases at V and 10 bases at J, with 13 bases between. The CDR3 is CASRTGSPSPLHF. The CDR3 coding sequence is TGTGCCAGCAGAACAGGGAGCCCATCACCCCTCCACTTT.

On this clone itself: Other DNA variants within this sample encode the same CDR3. V and J are TRBV27 and TRBJ1-5; TRBD1 is a possible D gene (5 bases). Germline V gene lookup returns CDR1 MNHEY and CDR2 SMNVEV (reference sequence). The CDR3 is made up of 14 amino acids. Trimming left V 3 bases short and J 4 bases short, with 10 bases between. The DNA of the CDR3 is TGTGCCAGCAGTTTCGGTCGGGGGAATCAGCCCCAGCATTTT. Amino acid sequence: CASSFGRGNQPQHF.

The V and J genes are TRBV5-1 and TRBJ2-5; 8 bases match TRBD2. Per the germline V gene, CDR1 is SGHRS and CDR2 is YFSETQ. The CDR3 contains 15 residues. V lost 5 bases to trimming and J lost 5 bases; unmatched junction nucleotides: 11. In DNA form, the CDR3 reads TGCGCCAGCAGGCCCGGGGGGGTAGCCTGGGAGACCCAGTACTTC. It translates to CASRPGGVAWETQYF.

The rearrangement links TRBV30 to TRBJ1-2; 9 bases line up with TRBD1. From germline, CDR1 is GTSNPN and CDR2 SVGIG (reference sequence). This CDR3 has 14 amino acids. V lost 3 bases to trimming and J lost 6 bases; unmatched junction nucleotides: 8. CDR3 sequence: CAWSQGQGKDGYTF. CDR3 nucleotides: TGTGCCTGGAGCCAAGGACAGGGGAAGGATGGCTACACCTTC.

The V gene is TRBV6-1, the J gene TRBJ2-5, with D tentatively TRBD1 (5 bases). Trimming shortened V by 2 bases and J by 2 bases, and 12 bases separated the two germline ends. The CDR3 loop spans 15 amino acids. The germline V gene encodes CDR1 MNHNS and CDR2 SASEGT. The CDR3 DNA reads as TGTGCCAGCAGTGAAAGACAGCCCCTTCAAGAGACCCAGTACTTC. It translates to CASSERQPLQETQYF.

This sequence joins TRBV4-3 and TRBJ1-2; the D gene is possibly TRBD1 (5 bases). CDR1 is LGHNA, CDR2 YSLEER, per germline. This CDR3 spans 13 amino acids. Trimming shortened V by 4 bases and J by 7 bases, and 13 bases separated the two germline ends. The CDR3 protein is CASSRIDRSGYTF. As DNA, the CDR3 is TGCGCCAGCAGCCGTATAGACAGAAGTGGCTACACCTTC.

The chain uses TRBV2 and TRBJ2-3; 8 nucleotides agree with TRBD1. CDR3 length: 14 amino acids. Germline-derived CDR1 and CDR2 are SNHLY and FYNNEI. V gave up 3 bases and J gave up 9 bases; unmatched junction bases: 8. CDR3 sequence: CASSDGADRETQYF. CDR3 in DNA: TGTGCCAGCAGTGATGGAGCGGACAGGGAAACGCAGTATTTT.

The chain links TRBV6-1 to TRBJ2-3; 8 nucleotides align to TRBD2. The length of the CDR3 is 12 residues. J lost 2 bases, V lost 11 bases, and 3 bases had no gene match. The germline gives CDR1 MNHNS, CDR2 SASEGT. DNA for the CDR3: TGTGCCTCTAGCGGGTTCACAGATACGCAGTATTTT. It is translated as CASSGFTDTQYF.

The chain carries TRBV7-5 and TRBJ2-3. TRBV7-5 has pseudogene status. CDR3 size: 14 residues. CDR3 loop: CARSLMVGSDTQYF. DNA of the CDR3: TGTGCCAGAAGCTTAATGGTAGGGTCAGATACGCAGTATTTT.

Points on this clone: Other DNA sequences in the sample encode the same CDR3. The rearrangement joins TRBV7-9 to TRBJ2-7, with 8 bases fitting TRBD1. J was trimmed by 0 bases and V by 3 bases; bases with no gene match: 1. The CDR3 totals 14 residues. Germline CDR1 reads SEHNR; CDR2 reads FQNEAQ (reference sequence). CDR3 amino acids: CASSLTGVSYEQYF. CDR3 nucleotide sequence: TGTGCCAGCAGCTTGACAGGGGTCTCCTACGAGCAGTACTTC.

This chain uses TRBV6-4 with TRBJ2-7, with D possibly matching TRBD1 (6 bases). Looked up from germline, CDR1 is MRHNA and CDR2 is SNTAGT. This CDR3 comprises 13 residues. V lost 4 bases and J 10 bases, leaving 17 bases between the germline ends. The CDR3 spells CASSAQRGTYQYF. In DNA, the CDR3 is TGTGCCAGCAGTGCCCAAAGGGGGACCTATCAGTACTTC.

On this clone: Other nucleotide sequences from this sample produce the same CDR3. This chain joins TRBV7-2 and TRBJ1-5; D uncertain. Germline lookup yields CDR1 SGHTA and CDR2 FQGNSA. The CDR3 consists of 15 residues. V lost 1 base and J 2 bases, leaving 9 bases between the germline ends. The CDR3, as DNA: TGTGCCAGCAGCTTAGGTGGCGGGGGCAATCAGCCCCAGCATTTT. As protein: CASSLGGGGNQPQHF.

This clone was picked up one time. This sequence joins TRBV28 and TRBJ2-2; D is possibly TRBD2 (6 bases). The CDR3 consists of 15 residues. The V end lost 4 bases, the J end lost 4 bases, and 13 bases lay between the germline ends. CDR1 is MDHEN and CDR2 is SYDVKM in the germline V gene. The CDR3 loop reads CASSYPGTSTGELFF. The CDR3 nucleotides are TGTGCCAGCAGTTACCCCGGGACTTCCACCGGGGAGCTGTTTTTT.

Remarks on this clone: Distinct nucleotide sequences in the sample also encode this CDR3. This sequence joins TRBV30 and TRBJ2-7; D is unclear. The ends were cut back, 2 bases at V and 2 bases at J, with 7 bases in the middle. The length of the CDR3 is 12 residues. Germline V gene data show CDR1 as GTSNPN and CDR2 as SVGIG (reference sequence). The CDR3 spells CAWSQGAYEQYF. The CDR3 region has the DNA TGTGCCTGGAGTCAAGGAGCCTACGAGCAGTACTTC. Drawing the rest from reference TRBV30 and TRBJ2-7, the complete variable domain is SQTIHQWPATLVQPVGSPLSLECTVEGTSNPNLYWYRQAAGRGLQLLFYSVGIGQISSEVPQNLSASRPQDRQFILSSKKLLLSDSGFYLCAWSQGAYEQYFGPGTRLTVT.